This entry lists 17 T cell receptor beta chains sequenced from one sample in a study of CD8 T cells in Susac syndrome. Reverse transcription of 0.5 to 1 ug RNA was performed with random hexamers. TCRdb processed the immunoSEQ multiplex PCR reads anew with MiXCR; each CDR3 protein has one entry. There are around 20,000 distinct CDR3 sequences in the sample; around 96% occur only once, and around 0.25% lies in the top ten. The specimen sequenced was CD8+ T cells from PBMCs. All receptors come from a human donor in good health.

The chain links TRBV5-4 to TRBJ2-7, with TRBD2 identical over 7 bases. Trimming took 4 bases from V and 0 from J; bases not matched to a gene: 4. CDR3 length equals 14 residues. The germline V gene encodes CDR1 SGHNT and CDR2 YYREEE (reference sequence). CDR3 loop: CASSRGGYSYEQYV. CDR3 bases: TGTGCCAGCAGCCGGGGAGGGTACTCCTACGAGCAGTACGTC.

This rearrangement joins TRBV7-9 to TRBJ2-7; no definite D call. The CDR3 totals 13 residues. Trimming took 0 bases from V and 3 from J, leaving 6 bases between them. Germline CDR1 reads SEHNR; CDR2 reads FQNEAQ (reference sequence). The CDR3 DNA sequence: TGTGCCAGCAGCTTAGCTGAGAACTACGAGCAGTACTTC. Its translation: CASSLAENYEQYF. Together with reference TRBV7-9 and TRBJ2-7, the CDR3 gives the full variable domain: DTGVSQNPRHKITKRGQNVTFRCDPISEHNRLYWYRQTLGQGPEFLTYFQNEAQLEKSRLLSDRFSAERPKGSFSTLEIQRTEQGDSAMYLCASSLAENYEQYFGPGTRLTVT.

The count of this clonotype is one. CDR3 protein: CASGKFPINTDTQYF. DNA of the CDR3: TGTGCTAGTGGTAAATTCCCCATCAACACAGATACGCAGTATTTT. The gene calls are TRBV12-5 and TRBJ2-3; D uncertain. The CDR3 is 15 amino acids. Germline CDR1 is LGHNT and CDR2 is FRNRAP. With 5 bases removed from V and 2 bases from J, the gap between germline ends came to 14 bases.

This clonotype occurred a few times. The V and J genes are TRBV27 and TRBJ2-3, with a possible D match to TRBD2 (6 bases). The CDR3 has 13 amino acids. V shed 6 bases and J shed 5 bases, with 12 bases lying between them. In germline, CDR1 is MNHEY, CDR2 SMNVEV (reference sequence). The CDR3 DNA reads TGTGCCAGCAGCCGGGGGATTGTAGATACGCAGTATTTT. Translated, it gives CASSRGIVDTQYF.

The chain is built from TRBV18 and TRBJ2-1, with 9 bases lining up with TRBD2. Germline CDR1 and CDR2: KGHSH and LQKENI. The CDR3 is 16 residues long. V lost 2 bases and J lost 1; bases outside the gene matches: 3. The CDR3 protein is CASSPVAGESYNEQFF. As DNA, the CDR3 is TGTGCCAGCTCACCAGTAGCGGGAGAATCCTACAATGAGCAGTTCTTC.

J is TRBJ2-2 and V is TRBV13; TRBD1 might be the D (5 bases). Germline CDR1 and CDR2: PRHDT and FYEKMQ (reference sequence). V lost 1 base and J 3 bases, leaving 12 bases between the germline ends. The CDR3 length is 16 residues. The CDR3 sequence is CASSLVRGKDTGELFF. The CDR3 DNA follows: TGTGCCAGCAGCTTAGTAAGGGGTAAAGACACCGGGGAGCTGTTTTTT.

V gene TRBV27 combines with J gene TRBJ2-1, with TRBD2 as a possible D gene (6 bases). Trimming left V 3 bases short and J 9 bases short, with 6 bases between. CDR3 length: 11 amino acids. Germline CDR1 and CDR2: MNHEY and SMNVEV (reference sequence). The DNA for the CDR3 is TGTGCCAGCAGTTTCGGGGGTGAGCAGTTCTTC. Amino acid sequence: CASSFGGEQFF.

The sample holds one count of this clonotype. The chain employs TRBV5-8 and TRBJ1-1; D not resolved. Trimming removed 1 base from V and 5 bases from J, with 9 bases in between. Per germline, CDR1 SGHTS and CDR2 YDEGEE. This CDR3 has 13 amino acids. CDR3 in amino acids: CASSLMASTEAFF. Here the CDR3 DNA reads TGTGCCAGCAGCTTGATGGCTTCGACTGAAGCTTTCTTT.

The V and J genes are TRBV6-2 or TRBV6-3 and TRBJ2-7; D is possibly TRBD1 (6 bases). The CDR3 sequence is 14 residues long. The germline CDR1 and CDR2 sequences are MNHEY and SVGEGT. V lost 5 bases and J 4 bases, leaving 15 bases between the germline ends. The CDR3 bases are TGTGCCAGCAGTACCTACAGGGAGAATTACGAGCAGTACGTC. It yields the protein CASSTYRENYEQYV.

CDR3 protein: CASSEGTGGIYGYTF. The CDR3 DNA is TGTGCCAGCAGTGAGGGGACAGGGGGGATCTATGGCTACACCTTC. The rearrangement uses TRBV2 and TRBJ1-2; 11 nucleotides match TRBD1. Trimming took 3 bases from V and 4 from J; bases not matched to a gene: 4. The germline gives CDR1 SNHLY, CDR2 FYNNEI. The CDR3 loop spans 15 amino acids.

For this clonotype: It is likely a read error, because the conserved phenylalanine at the end of the CDR3 is missing. This chain uses TRBV28 with TRBJ2-4, with no clear D. The CDR3 spans 12 residues. V lost 7 bases, J lost 9 bases, and 13 bases lay in between. Germline V gene data show CDR1 as MDHEN and CDR2 as SYDVKM. In DNA form, the CDR3 reads TGTGCCAGCACCGGAATGGAAGGCATTCAGTACCTC. It specifies CASTGMEGIQYL.

This chain links TRBV28 with TRBJ2-7, with D unclear. V was trimmed by 4 bases and J by 6 bases, leaving 16 bases between them. CDR1 and CDR2 (germline): MDHEN, SYDVKM. CDR3 length: 14 amino acids. The DNA of the CDR3 is TGTGCCAGCAGTTCCCGTTTTCCCGGCAGCGAGCAGTACGTC. Amino acids: CASSSRFPGSEQYV.

This chain connects TRBV7-6 to TRBJ2-3; TRBD1 matches 8 bases. V shed 4 bases and J 1 base; nucleotides not matched to a gene: 4. Germline lookup yields CDR1 SGHVS and CDR2 FNYEAQ. This CDR3 comprises 15 residues. The CDR3 region has the DNA TGTGCCAGCAGCTCAACAGGGGGTGGCACAGATACGCAGTATTTT. Amino acids: CASSSTGGGTDTQYF.

The CDR3 nucleotides are TGTGCCAGCAGCAGACCGGGACGCAGCAACTATGGCTACACCTTC. This codes for CASSRPGRSNYGYTF. The chain is built from TRBV28 and TRBJ1-2; TRBD1 might be the D (5 bases). The V and J ends lost 6 bases and 2 bases respectively, with 16 bases between them. CDR1 and CDR2 (germline): MDHEN, SYDVKM. There are 15 residues in the CDR3.

This chain joins TRBV6-5 and TRBJ1-4; maybe TRBD1 (5 bases). V gave up 3 bases and J gave up 0 bases, with 8 bases separating them. The CDR3 runs 15 residues. Germline V gives CDR1 MNHEY, CDR2 SVGAGI. Written as DNA, the CDR3 is TGTGCCAGCAGTTATCTGGGGGCAACTAATGAAAAACTGTTTTTT. Translating gives CASSYLGATNEKLFF.

This chain joins TRBV29-1 and TRBJ2-7; maybe TRBD1 (6 bases). Looked up from germline, CDR1 is SQVTM and CDR2 is ANQGSEA. Trimming took 3 bases from V and 3 from J, leaving 6 bases between them. The CDR3 totals 11 residues. The CDR3 DNA reads TGCAGCGTTGAGGACAGCTACGAGCAGTACTTC. Amino acids: CSVEDSYEQYF.

The rearrangement links TRBV27 to TRBJ2-1, with D tentatively TRBD1 (6 bases). The CDR3 is 17 residues long. Per the germline V gene, CDR1 is MNHEY and CDR2 is SMNVEV (reference sequence). V gave up 4 bases and J gave up 6 bases, with 22 bases separating them. CDR3 in amino acids: CASSSRGMSGPLNEQFF. The CDR3 nucleotides read TGTGCCAGCAGTTCCAGGGGAATGTCCGGGCCCCTCAATGAGCAGTTCTTC.